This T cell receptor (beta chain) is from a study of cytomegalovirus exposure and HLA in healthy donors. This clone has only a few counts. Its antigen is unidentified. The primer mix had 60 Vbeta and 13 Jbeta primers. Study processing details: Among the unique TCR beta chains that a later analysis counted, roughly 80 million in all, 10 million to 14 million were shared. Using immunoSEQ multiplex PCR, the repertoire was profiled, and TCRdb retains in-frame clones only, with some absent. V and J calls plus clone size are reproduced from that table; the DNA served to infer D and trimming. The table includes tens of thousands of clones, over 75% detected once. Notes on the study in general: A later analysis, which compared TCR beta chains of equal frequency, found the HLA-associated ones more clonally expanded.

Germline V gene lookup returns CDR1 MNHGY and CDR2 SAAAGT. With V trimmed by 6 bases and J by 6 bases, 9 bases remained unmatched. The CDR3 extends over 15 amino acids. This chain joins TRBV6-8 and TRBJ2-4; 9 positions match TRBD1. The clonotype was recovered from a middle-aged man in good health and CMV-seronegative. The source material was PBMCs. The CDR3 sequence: CASRPGTGWGNIQYF. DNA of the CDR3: TGTGCCAGCAGACCCGGGACAGGGTGGGGAAACATTCAGTACTTC.